These 28 T cell receptor beta chains originate from one sample sequenced in a study of blood T cell repertoires in COVID-19. The protocol was immunoSEQ multiplex PCR, while the TCRdb copy is restricted to in-frame clones and leaves out a portion. There are roughly 400,000 clones in the sample; about 88% occur only once, and roughly 1.4% lies in the top ten. What was sequenced was PBMCs or T cells enriched from blood (not recorded which). The receptor set was obtained from a woman younger than 30 who had been exposed to COVID-19.

The rearrangement links TRBV5-1 to TRBJ1-2, with D perhaps TRBD1 (6 bases). Germline V gene sequence: CDR1 SGHRS, CDR2 YFSETQ. Trimming left V 4 bases short and J 6 bases short, with 19 bases between. This CDR3 region has 15 residues. The CDR3 is CASSPNAGVGNGYTF. The DNA of the CDR3 is TGCGCCAGCAGCCCTAACGCAGGGGTGGGGAATGGCTACACCTTC.

This chain links TRBV6-5 with TRBJ2-7; TRBD1 aligns across 7 bases. The CDR3 has 15 amino acids. The V gene's germline CDR1 is MNHEY and CDR2 SVGAGI. Trimming removed 0 bases from V and 7 bases from J; junction bases left unmatched: 9. The CDR3 reads CASSYSPRTGGEQYF. The CDR3 DNA sequence: TGTGCCAGCAGTTACTCGCCGAGGACAGGTGGGGAGCAGTACTTC.

The chain recombines TRBV9 with TRBJ2-1; tentatively, D is TRBD1 (5 bases). This CDR3 has 12 residues. Germline V gene sequence: CDR1 SGDLS, CDR2 YYNGEE. Trimming took 0 bases from V and 8 from J, leaving 6 bases between them. Here the CDR3 reads CASSVGTYEQFF. CDR3 nucleotides: TGTGCCAGCAGCGTAGGGACATATGAGCAGTTCTTC.

The V call is TRBV28, the J call TRBJ2-1, with 11 bases identical to TRBD2. The CDR3 is 18 amino acids. Germline trimming cut 2 bases from V and 0 bases from J; bases unmatched to any gene: 6. CDR1 and CDR2 (germline): MDHEN, SYDVKM. CDR3 sequence (DNA): TGTGCCAGCAGTTTAGATCTGCTAGCGGGAGGCTCCTACAATGAGCAGTTCTTC. It specifies CASSLDLLAGGSYNEQFF.

This chain joins TRBV6-5 and TRBJ2-2, with 9 bases lining up with TRBD1. V was clipped by 7 bases and J by 6 bases; unmatched bases: 9. The germline gives CDR1 MNHEY, CDR2 SVGAGI. The CDR3 totals 15 residues. CDR3 coding DNA: TGTGCCAGCATCACCCGACAGGGGGTCCCCGGGGAGCTGTTTTTT. Translation gives CASITRQGVPGELFF.

The V call is TRBV4-3, the J call TRBJ2-1; TRBD2 might be the D (5 bases). Trimming shortened V by 1 base and J by 6 bases, and 7 bases separated the two germline ends. Per germline, CDR1 LGHNA and CDR2 YSLEER. The CDR3 is made up of 13 amino acids. Here the CDR3 reads CASSQGGSNEQFF. The CDR3 DNA reads as TGCGCCAGCAGCCAAGGAGGGAGCAATGAGCAGTTCTTC.

The chain uses TRBV10-2 and TRBJ2-4; D perhaps matches TRBD2 (7 bases). The germline V gene has CDR1 WSHSY and CDR2 SAAADI. The CDR3 length is 17 residues. V was cut by 4 bases and J by 0 bases, with 16 bases left in between. DNA of the CDR3: TGCGCCAGCAGTGTGGGGGGGGCGACCCTAGCCAAAAACATTCAGTACTTC. Its translation: CASSVGGATLAKNIQYF.

The chain joins TRBV2 to TRBJ1-4; 7 nucleotides align to TRBD1. Germline loops: CDR1 SNHLY, CDR2 FYNNEI. The CDR3 has 15 amino acids. The V and J ends lost 7 bases and 4 bases, in that order; junction bases with no gene match: 9. CDR3 residues: CASISPGQNNEKLFF. The CDR3, as DNA: TGTGCCAGCATCTCTCCGGGACAGAATAATGAAAAACTGTTTTTT.

V and J are TRBV28 and TRBJ2-3, with TRBD2 matching over 10 bases. Per the germline V gene, CDR1 is MDHEN and CDR2 is SYDVKM. V trimming: 3 bases; J trimming: 0 bases; junction bases outside the gene matches: 9. This CDR3 region has 18 residues. This chain's CDR3 is CASSFFPSGGDSTDTQYF. The DNA of the CDR3 is TGTGCCAGCAGTTTTTTCCCTAGCGGGGGCGATAGCACAGATACGCAGTATTTT.

V and J are TRBV28 and TRBJ1-6; no clear D. Trimming removed 4 bases from V and 0 bases from J, with 10 bases in between. CDR3 length: 16 amino acids. CDR1 and CDR2 (germline): MDHEN, SYDVKM. As DNA, the CDR3 is TGTGCCAGCAGTTCTGCCATCAGCTCCTATAATTCACCCCTCCACTTT. Translating gives CASSSAISSYNSPLHF.

The chain combines TRBV7-9 with TRBJ2-6; 10 bases match TRBD1. The CDR3 extends over 18 amino acids. Trimming cost V 3 bases and J 1 base; bases outside gene matches: 6. Germline CDR1 reads SEHNR; CDR2 reads FQNEAQ (reference sequence). In DNA, the CDR3 is TGTGCCAGCAGCTTGGCCGGGACAGGGGTATCTGGGGCCAACGTCCTGACTTTC. The encoded protein is CASSLAGTGVSGANVLTF.

This chain links TRBV10-2 with TRBJ2-5; D uncertain. This CDR3 has 13 residues. Trimming left V 4 bases short and J 4 bases short, with 10 bases between. In germline, CDR1 is WSHSY, CDR2 SAAADI. The CDR3 spells CASSALGRETQYF. As DNA, the CDR3 is TGCGCCAGCAGTGCTTTGGGCAGAGAGACCCAGTACTTC.

The rearrangement links TRBV9 to TRBJ2-6; D unclear. The CDR3 length is 14 residues. Per the germline V gene, CDR1 is SGDLS and CDR2 is YYNGEE. V lost 3 bases and J 0 bases, leaving 4 bases between the germline ends. CDR3 bases: TGTGCCAGCAGCGACTTCTCTGGGGCCAACGTCCTGACTTTC. This translates into CASSDFSGANVLTF.

The rearrangement uses TRBV28 and TRBJ1-4; 8 bases are a match to TRBD1. CDR3 size: 15 residues. Per germline, CDR1 MDHEN and CDR2 SYDVKM. After removal of 7 bases from V and 4 bases from J, the junction contained 8 bases not matched to a gene. CDR3 sequence: CASTGAGTGNEKLFF. In nucleotides, the CDR3 is TGTGCCAGCACCGGAGCTGGGACAGGTAATGAAAAACTGTTTTTT.

This chain connects TRBV5-5 to TRBJ1-5, with 7 bases identical to TRBD1. V lost 1 base, J lost 0 bases, and 4 bases stayed unmatched. Germline V gene sequence: CDR1 SGHKS, CDR2 YYEKEE (reference sequence). This CDR3 comprises 16 residues. The CDR3 loop is CASSLNRGFSNQPQHF. The CDR3 DNA reads TGTGCCAGCAGCTTGAACAGGGGATTTAGCAATCAGCCCCAGCATTTT.

This sequence joins TRBV28 and TRBJ1-1; D is possibly TRBD1 (5 bases). The V gene lost 7 bases and the J gene lost 0 bases, with 12 bases spanning the gap. The length of the CDR3 is 14 residues. The germline V gene encodes CDR1 MDHEN and CDR2 SYDVKM. CDR3 nucleotide sequence: TGTGCCAGCACTCCGGGGGGAATGAACACTGAAGCTTTCTTT. This translates into CASTPGGMNTEAFF.

This sequence joins TRBV9 and TRBJ2-7; 8 bases fit TRBD2. CDR1 is SGDLS and CDR2 is YYNGEE in the germline V gene. J was trimmed by 1 base and V by 3 bases; bases with no gene match: 9. This CDR3 is 16 amino acids long. CDR3 residues: CASSASQSGGSYEQYF. As DNA, the CDR3 is TGTGCCAGCAGCGCCAGCCAGAGCGGGGGATCCTACGAGCAGTACTTC.

Remarks on this clone: A much more abundant neighbour one base away suggests this may be a read error. The genes are TRBV28 and TRBJ1-5; 8 bases match TRBD1. The V gene end was trimmed by 5 bases and the J gene end by 4 bases; junction bases not matched to a gene: 1. Germline V gives CDR1 MDHEN, CDR2 SYDVKM. CDR3 length equals 13 residues. Written as DNA, the CDR3 is TGTGCCAGCAGTCGGGACAGGAATCAGCCCCAGCATTTT. Its translation: CASSRDRNQPQHF.

This clone was seen once. The V and J genes are TRBV12-3 or TRBV12-4 and TRBJ2-5; D is unclear. The CDR3 is 13 amino acids. V lost 4 bases and J lost 5, with 11 bases in between. The CDR3 nucleotides are TGTGCCAGCAGTTCCGTGGAGTCGGAGACCCAGTACTTC. Its protein product is CASSSVESETQYF.

For this clone: An end of the junction differs from the germline gene, which may be a read error. This rearrangement joins TRBV9 to TRBJ2-5; D call uncertain. Germline CDR1 and CDR2: SGDLS and YYNGEE. This CDR3 is 8 amino acids long. This CDR3 reads CASSVEHF. The CDR3 coding sequence is TGTGCCAGCAGCGTAGAGCACTTC.

The chain couples TRBV11-2 to TRBJ2-3, with a tentative D call TRBD2 (6 bases). The CDR3 runs 15 residues. Germline loops: CDR1 SGHAT, CDR2 FQNNGV. V lost 5 bases and J lost 1, with 13 bases in between. CDR3 loop: CASSRRDLGTDTQYF. CDR3 coding DNA: TGTGCCAGCAGCCGCCGGGACTTGGGCACAGATACGCAGTATTTT.

The chain recombines TRBV5-4 with TRBJ2-7, with 8 bases that match TRBD2. CDR1 is SGHNT, CDR2 YYREEE, per germline (reference sequence). The CDR3 has 14 amino acids. V was pared by 2 bases and J by 0 bases, with 1 base of the junction left unmatched. CDR3 DNA: TGTGCCAGCAGCTTTAGCGGGAACTCCTACGAGCAGTACTTC. Encoded protein: CASSFSGNSYEQYF.

The chain employs TRBV9 and TRBJ2-5; 7 nucleotides align to TRBD2. CDR1 SGDLS and CDR2 YYNGEE come from the germline V gene. Unmatched junction bases numbered 10, after V lost 3 bases and J lost 5 bases. The CDR3 runs 15 residues. The CDR3 is CASSERSGKGETQYF. The CDR3 coding sequence is TGTGCCAGCAGCGAGCGGAGCGGGAAGGGCGAGACCCAGTACTTC.

The chain carries TRBV7-3 and TRBJ2-3; TRBD2 matches 8 bases. The germline gives CDR1 SGHTA, CDR2 FQGTGA. The length of the CDR3 is 14 residues. With 5 bases clipped from V and 4 bases from J, the junction kept 5 bases outside the gene matches. The CDR3, as DNA: TGTGCCAGCAGCCCCGGACTAGCTTCAGATACGCAGTATTTT. Translating gives CASSPGLASDTQYF.

V gene TRBV4-2 combines with J gene TRBJ2-2; TRBD2 is a possible D gene (5 bases). Trimming shortened V by 1 base and J by 7 bases, and 10 bases separated the two germline ends. The CDR3 runs to 14 residues. Germline CDR1 LGHNA, CDR2 YNFKEQ. The CDR3 sequence: CASSQVGVGGELFF. The DNA of the CDR3 is TGTGCCAGCAGCCAAGTCGGGGTTGGCGGGGAGCTGTTTTTT.

V is TRBV4-3 and J is TRBJ1-2; possible D gene TRBD1, 6 bases. The ends were cut back, 1 base at V and 5 bases at J, with 8 bases in the middle. Germline-derived CDR1 and CDR2 are LGHNA and YSLEER. This CDR3 spans 13 amino acids. The DNA of the CDR3 is TGCGCCAGCAGCCAAGGGACAGTTTATGGCTACACCTTC. Translating gives CASSQGTVYGYTF.

A remark on this clone: The sample contains more than one DNA sequence encoding this CDR3. The gene calls are TRBV12-3 or TRBV12-4 and TRBJ1-5; no reliable D call. There are 13 residues in the CDR3. V gave up 6 bases and J gave up 2 bases, with 8 bases separating them. CDR3 residues: CASRPTGNQPQHF. CDR3 nucleotide sequence: TGTGCCAGCAGACCTACAGGCAATCAGCCCCAGCATTTT.

The chain uses TRBV19 and TRBJ1-2; 7 positions agree with TRBD1. There are 14 residues in the CDR3. V lost 9 bases, J lost 0 bases, and 7 bases stayed unmatched. CDR1 and CDR2 (germline): LNHDA, SQIVND (reference sequence). The CDR3 DNA reads TGTGCCAGCTTTGGGACAGCTCCTAACTATGGCTACACCTTC. It encodes CASFGTAPNYGYTF. The variable domain in full, completed from reference TRBV19 and TRBJ1-2, reads DGGITQSPKYLFRKEGQNVTLSCEQNLNHDAMYWYRQDPGQGLRLIYYSQIVNDFQKGDIAEGYSVSREKKESFPLTVTSAQKNPTAFYLCASFGTAPNYGYTFGSGTRLTVV.